One sample yielded the 18 T cell receptor beta chains listed below, sequenced in a study of cytomegalovirus exposure and HLA in healthy donors. Use of 60 Vbeta and 13 Jbeta primers characterized the PCR. Produced via immunoSEQ multiplex PCR; TCRdb's table is partial and in-frame only. The repertoire holds roughly 99,000 clones, 81% seen once, with around 2.1% in the top ten. The source material was PBMCs. The receptors shown here come from a man aged 30 to 39 in good health and CMV-seronegative.

This clone was seen only a few times. The J gene is TRBJ1-2, the V gene TRBV6-1; D gene ambiguous. Germline CDR1 is MNHNS and CDR2 is SASEGT. V lost 7 bases and J lost 4, with 16 bases in between. There are 14 residues in the CDR3. The CDR3 region is CASTPLWEGYGYTF. In DNA, the CDR3 is TGTGCCAGCACCCCCCTCTGGGAGGGCTATGGCTACACCTTC.

The J gene is TRBJ2-2, the V gene TRBV28, with unresolved D. The V gene lost 2 bases and the J gene lost 1 base, with 8 bases spanning the gap. This CDR3 has 15 amino acids. Germline-derived CDR1 and CDR2 are MDHEN and SYDVKM. The CDR3 sequence is CASSLLQQNTGELFF. The CDR3 coding sequence is TGTGCCAGCAGTTTACTACAGCAGAACACCGGGGAGCTGTTTTTT.

The gene calls are TRBV9 and TRBJ1-1; no reliable D call. V shed 1 base and J shed 4 bases, with 11 bases lying between them. This CDR3 is 14 amino acids long. Germline assignment: CDR1 SGDLS and CDR2 YYNGEE. The CDR3, as DNA: TGTGCCAGCAGCGTAAATGCCCGTAGCACTGAAGCTTTCTTT. Translated, it gives CASSVNARSTEAFF.

This sequence joins TRBV6-5 and TRBJ1-2, with 10 bases lining up with TRBD1. This CDR3 contains 15 residues. Germline trimming cut 5 bases from V and 6 bases from J; bases unmatched to any gene: 9. CDR1 and CDR2 (germline): MNHEY, SVGAGI. DNA for the CDR3: TGTGCCAGCAGTCTCGAGGGACAGGGGTTGGATGGCTACACCTTC. The encoded protein is CASSLEGQGLDGYTF.

V and J are TRBV28 and TRBJ2-2; 7 positions agree with TRBD1. The CDR3 sequence is 14 residues long. The trim removed 6 bases at V and 4 bases at J, leaving 5 bases unmatched. In germline, CDR1 is MDHEN, CDR2 SYDVKM. The CDR3 coding sequence is TGTGCCAGCAGACAAACAGGGGTCACCGGGGAGCTGTTTTTT. Its protein is CASRQTGVTGELFF.

This chain links TRBV7-8 with TRBJ2-3, with 10 bases identical to TRBD2. V gave up 10 bases and J gave up 4 bases; unmatched junction bases: 5. This CDR3 is 13 amino acids long. Germline CDR1 SGHVS, CDR2 FQNEAQ. This CDR3 reads CATESGGADTQYF. CDR3 DNA sequence: TGTGCCACAGAAAGCGGGGGGGCAGATACGCAGTATTTT.

This sequence joins TRBV30 and TRBJ2-7, with D maybe TRBD2 (5 bases). V lost 4 bases, J lost 5 bases, and 18 bases lay in between. Germline V lookup: CDR1 GTSNPN, CDR2 SVGIG (reference sequence). The CDR3 loop spans 14 amino acids. CDR3 bases: TGTGCCTGGATGCAGTCGAGGGTCAGACACGAGCAGTACTTC. Protein: CAWMQSRVRHEQYF.

Regarding this clone: The junction does not match germline at one end; this may be a read error. The chain combines TRBV7-7 with TRBJ2-5; 7 bases map to TRBD1. This CDR3 region has 14 residues. From germline, CDR1 is SSHAT and CDR2 FNYEAQ (reference sequence). CDR3 coding DNA: TGTGCTAGCAGCTCGACAGGGTTGTTGGAGACCCAGTACTTC. It translates to CASSSTGLLETQYF.

This clone was recorded a few times. This chain uses TRBV21-1 with TRBJ1-5; the D call of TRBD1 is as the table states it, not checked on the DNA. TRBV21-1 is described as a pseudogene. This CDR3 region has 18 residues. The CDR3 sequence: CASTSCVSTADSNQPQHF. DNA of the CDR3: TGTGCCAGCACCAGCTGTGTCTCGACAGCTGATAGCAATCAGCCCCAGCATTTT.

The chain uses TRBV27 and TRBJ1-5; 10 bases are a match to TRBD1. Germline CDR1 reads MNHEY; CDR2 reads SMNVEV (reference sequence). This CDR3 is built from 14 residues. V gave up 5 bases and J gave up 5 bases; unmatched junction bases: 3. The CDR3 DNA reads as TGTGCCAGCAGTAGGGACAGGGGCTATCAGCCCCAGCATTTT. Protein sequence: CASSRDRGYQPQHF.

J is TRBJ2-1 and V is TRBV6-6; 8 nucleotides agree with TRBD2. The CDR3 has 14 residues. Germline values: CDR1 MNHNY, CDR2 SVGAGI (reference sequence). V gave up 5 bases and J gave up 7 bases; unmatched junction bases: 7. CDR3 in DNA: TGTGCCAGCAGTCCAGTGACTAGCGTGAATGAGCAGTTCTTC. Its translation: CASSPVTSVNEQFF.

This clone is medium-sized within its sample. The chain combines TRBV6-1 with TRBJ2-6, with D perhaps TRBD2 (5 bases). V gave up 10 bases and J gave up 0 bases, with 13 bases separating them. Germline V gene sequence: CDR1 MNHNS, CDR2 SASEGT. The CDR3 runs to 15 residues. The CDR3 loop reads CATRTGGSGANVLTF. The CDR3 region has the DNA TGTGCCACCCGAACCGGAGGCTCTGGGGCCAACGTCCTGACTTTC.

The chain couples TRBV6-1 to TRBJ2-1, with 10 bases lining up with TRBD1. Germline V CDR1 and CDR2: MNHNS, SASEGT. This CDR3 has 14 residues. The junction had 5 bases not matched to a gene; V was cut back by 5 bases and J by 7 bases. The CDR3 DNA reads as TGTGCCAGCAGTCTGGACAGGGGGAAGAATGAGCAGTTCTTC. This gives the protein CASSLDRGKNEQFF.

The chain carries TRBV25-1 and TRBJ1-2, with a tentative D call TRBD1 (6 bases). Germline CDR1 is MGHDK and CDR2 is SYGVNS. The germline V and J ends were trimmed by 4 bases and 4 bases, with 16 bases remaining between them. The CDR3 consists of 15 residues. The CDR3: CASSGTGQLGYGYTF. The CDR3 region has the DNA TGTGCCAGCAGTGGAACCGGACAGCTAGGCTATGGCTACACCTTC.

The rearrangement uses TRBV9 and TRBJ2-5; 8 nucleotides agree with TRBD2. The CDR3 extends over 15 amino acids. Germline CDR1 is SGDLS and CDR2 is YYNGEE. Trimming took 9 bases from V and 2 from J; bases not matched to a gene: 12. CDR3 nucleotides: TGTGCCACCACACCTGGTAGCGGGAAGCAAGAGACCCAGTACTTC. Its translation is CATTPGSGKQETQYF. The complete variable domain, with remaining parts taken from reference TRBV9 and TRBJ2-5, reads DSGVTQTPKHLITATGQRVTLRCSPRSGDLSVYWYQQSLDQGLQFLIQYYNGEERAKGNILERFSAQQFPDLHSELNLSSLELGDSALYFCATTPGSGKQETQYFGPGTRLLVL.

The CDR3 sequence is CASSSGTGGEQYF. In DNA, the CDR3 is TGTGCCAGCAGTTCCGGGACAGGGGGCGAGCAGTACTTC. This chain connects TRBV6-5 to TRBJ2-7; 11 bases line up with TRBD1. J gave up 6 bases and V 4 bases, and 2 bases lay outside the gene matches. The CDR3 loop spans 13 amino acids. Looked up from germline, CDR1 is MNHEY and CDR2 is SVGAGI.

The chain uses TRBV30 and TRBJ1-4; 9 bases line up with TRBD1. CDR1 is GTSNPN, CDR2 SVGIG, per germline (reference sequence). V lost 5 bases and J lost 8; bases outside the gene matches: 9. CDR3 length equals 14 residues. As DNA, the CDR3 is TGTGCCTGGGAAGGGACAGGGATAGGAGAAAAACTGTTTTTT. Its protein is CAWEGTGIGEKLFF.

The V call is TRBV9, the J call TRBJ2-5, with D maybe TRBD2 (6 bases). The CDR3 totals 16 residues. Germline V gene data show CDR1 as SGDLS and CDR2 as YYNGEE. Trimming left V 0 bases short and J 1 base short, with 13 bases between. The CDR3 nucleotides read TGTGCCAGCAGCGTAGCGCGGGACGCCGTCCAAGAGACCCAGTACTTC. This gives the protein CASSVARDAVQETQYF. The variable domain in full, completed from reference TRBV9 and TRBJ2-5, reads DSGVTQTPKHLITATGQRVTLRCSPRSGDLSVYWYQQSLDQGLQFLIQYYNGEERAKGNILERFSAQQFPDLHSELNLSSLELGDSALYFCASSVARDAVQETQYFGPGTRLLVL.